This paragraph reports one T cell receptor beta chain. Its antigen is unknown. The sample belongs to a study of tumor-infiltrating lymphocytes in primary liver carcinoma. Study as a whole: T1-T3 N0M0 was the stage of the tumors, which were roughly 4 to 11 cm across. Samples had roughly 3.65 to 8 million productive TCRbeta reads, comparable between tissue types. Whole-study results and caveats: Top-250-clone fractions were significantly higher in tumors than in blood (p = 0.039).

The study extracted blood RNA from unsorted whole blood and also extracted germline DNA. Production of TCR beta cDNA used roughly 500 ng total RNA together with a constant-region primer. Researchers made the TCR beta libraries by running three nested multiplex PCR rounds with slightly modified ARM-PCR. The first two PCR rounds used TRBV1-TRBV30 primers with a Cbeta primer, approximately 10 cycles each. TCRdb ran MiXCR on the multiplex PCR reads and lists one entry per CDR3 protein. Of 180,000 or so distinct CDR3 sequences detected, 50% to 75% appear once; the ten largest clones hold 65% to 80%. V lost 7 bases and J 3 bases, leaving 16 bases between the germline ends. Looked up from germline, CDR1 is MNHEY and CDR2 is SVGAGI. The CDR3 is 14 residues long.

This chain connects TRBV6-5 to TRBJ2-7; D gene ambiguous. This TCR was recovered from a man in his forties with primary liver carcinoma and hepatitis B virus infection. The sample taken for sequencing was peripheral blood. The DNA of the CDR3 is TGTGCCAGCACCCCTAATGGAGTTGGCTACGAGCAGTACTTC. It translates to CASTPNGVGYEQYF.